Listed below are T cell receptor beta chains from one sample, sequenced in a study of graft-versus-host responses after intestinal transplantation. Sequenced by immunoSEQ multiplex PCR; TCRdb stores in-frame clones only, minus some. The sample has 5,100 or so clones; 25% to 30% are singletons. Sequenced material: alloreactive CD8+ T cells from a mixed lymphocyte reaction culture, taken before intestinal transplant. All receptors derive from a human patient who received an intestinal transplant. Both conserved end residues are part of each CDR3. A D gene is named only where the DNA matches it firmly. Rows give clone size only sometimes, using once, few, many, or a class for an expanded clone.

d_gene	v_gene	j_gene	abundance	CDR3aa	CDR3nt
.	TRBV5-1	TRBJ2-3	.	CASSLGTVNTDTQYF	TGCGCCAGCAGCTTGGGGACAGTTAACACAGATACGCAGTATTTT
.	TRBV19	TRBJ1-6	.	CASSITPGSPLHF	TGTGCCAGTAGTATTACTCCGGGTTCACCCCTCCACTTT
.	TRBV19	TRBJ2-7	.	CASSLASGIYEQYF	TGTGCCAGTAGTCTAGCGAGTGGTATCTACGAGCAGTACTTC
TRBD2	TRBV2	TRBJ2-7	few	CASSPIPGTSRYEQYF	TGTGCCAGCAGTCCCATTCCCGGGACTAGCCGGTACGAGCAGTACTTC
TRBD1	TRBV6-5	TRBJ1-2	few	CASSSDRGPGGYTF	TGTGCCAGCAGTTCGGACAGGGGGCCCGGAGGCTACACCTTC
.	TRBV7-7	TRBJ2-5	few	CASSPTVVAVQETQYF	TGTGCTAGCAGTCCTACGGTCGTAGCGGTTCAAGAGACCCAGTACTTC
.	TRBV7-9	TRBJ1-2	medium-sized	CASSGRGADYTF	TGTGCCAGCAGCGGTAGGGGAGCAGACTACACCTTC
.	TRBV5-5	TRBJ1-5	.	CASSLVVGLNQPQHF	TGTGCCAGCAGCTTGGTAGTGGGCCTGAATCAGCCCCAGCATTTT
.	TRBV25-1	TRBJ1-5	once	CASSEAGGLHQPQHF	TGTGCCAGCAGTGAAGCCGGCGGTCTCCATCAGCCCCAGCATTTT
.	TRBV5-6	TRBJ2-3	.	CASSLWVRMGTDTQYF	TGTGCCAGCAGCTTGTGGGTTCGAATGGGTACAGATACGCAGTATTTT
.	TRBV11-1	TRBJ2-7	few	CASSLGPSWEQYF	TGTGCCAGCAGCTTAGGGCCCTCCTGGGAGCAGTACTTC
.	TRBV5-6	TRBJ2-7	medium-sized	CASSLGQLYYEQYF	TGTGCCAGCAGCTTGGGACAGCTTTACTACGAGCAGTACTTC
TRBD2	TRBV11-1	TRBJ2-1	few	CASSSYATSGKAGNEQFF	TGTGCCAGCAGCTCATACGCGACTAGCGGGAAAGCCGGGAATGAGCAGTTCTTC
TRBD1	TRBV2	TRBJ2-7	.	CASTTGTDYEQYF	TGTGCCAGCACCACGGGGACAGATTACGAGCAGTACTTC
.	TRBV6-5	TRBJ2-5	.	CASSTSWAGETQYF	TGTGCCAGCAGTACAAGTTGGGCAGGGGAGACCCAGTACTTC
TRBD2	TRBV28	TRBJ2-7	.	CASSLPRLAGGSYEQYF	TGTGCCAGCAGTTTACCCCGACTAGCGGGGGGTTCCTACGAGCAGTACTTC
.	TRBV5-1	TRBJ1-1	few	CAISLTGVNTEAFF	TGCGCCATCAGCTTGACAGGTGTCAACACTGAAGCTTTCTTT
.	TRBV6-5	TRBJ2-7	medium-sized	CASSYGDSSYEQYF	TGTGCCAGCAGTTACGGCGACAGCTCCTACGAGCAGTACTTC
.	TRBV6-1	TRBJ1-2	.	CASSPGFLWGYTF	TGTGCCAGCAGTCCGGGTTTTCTATGGGGCTACACCTTC
.	TRBV11-3	TRBJ2-7	.	CASSLGGYLTYEQYF	TGTGCCAGCAGCTTAGGCGGGTACCTGACCTACGAGCAGTACTTC
.	TRBV15	TRBJ2-5	.	CATSRDRLRGLIKETQYF	TGTGCCACCAGCAGAGATAGGTTGAGAGGATTGATTAAAGAGACCCAGTACTTC
TRBD2	TRBV6-5	TRBJ2-7	.	CASSYALAGSGEQYF	TGTGCCAGCAGTTACGCTCTAGCGGGGTCCGGCGAGCAGTACTTC
.	TRBV19	TRBJ1-1	few	CASSNGLGAFF	TGTGCCAGTAGTAATGGCCTCGGAGCTTTCTTT
.	TRBV2	TRBJ2-5	few	CASSEAGVAGETQYF	TGTGCCAGCAGTGAAGCGGGAGTTGCGGGAGAGACCCAGTACTTC